This passage covers 32 T cell receptor beta chains from one sample sequenced in a study of T-cell reconstitution after alpha-beta-depleted transplantation in children. Preparation of the TCRbeta library was carried out with unique molecular identifiers. Each CDR3 protein gets one entry after TCRdb re-called the PCR reads with MiXCR. The data contain about 150,000 distinct CDR3 sequences, more than 8% of them singletons. The material was PBMCs, mostly from graft donor cells, obtained 180 days after TCRalphabeta/CD19-depleted stem cell transplant. These receptors came from a female patient under 10 years old who had a stem cell transplant for congenital amegakaryocytic thrombocytopenia, so the T cells may come from the graft donor.

This clonotype has ten or more counts. The J gene is TRBJ1-4, the V gene TRBV29-1; D remains ambiguous. The germline V gene has CDR1 SQVTM and CDR2 ANQGSEA. This CDR3 has 10 amino acids. Trimming took off 6 bases at V and 6 bases at J, with 5 bases between the two ends. CDR3 amino acids: CSVSDEKLFF. CDR3 bases: TGCAGCGTCTCGGATGAAAAACTGTTTTTT.

V usage is TRBV25-1 and J usage is TRBJ2-3, with unresolved D. This CDR3 comprises 16 residues. Looked up from germline, CDR1 is MGHDK and CDR2 is SYGVNS. Trimming removed 2 bases from V and 4 bases from J, with 16 bases in between. CDR3 loop: CASSETSPKIADTQYF. CDR3 in DNA: TGTGCCAGCAGTGAAACCAGCCCCAAGATTGCAGATACGCAGTATTTT.

This clonotype was counted at least ten times. This chain uses TRBV28 with TRBJ1-3; D is unresolved. The V end lost 7 bases, the J end lost 0 bases, and 16 bases lay between the germline ends. Per the germline V gene, CDR1 is MDHEN and CDR2 is SYDVKM. The CDR3 totals 16 residues. CDR3 DNA sequence: TGTGCCAGCACCCGTCGGACGGAGAGCTCTGGAAACACCATATATTTT. It translates to CASTRRTESSGNTIYF.

This clonotype has at least ten counts. CDR3 in amino acids: CSATTLDRLNQPQHF. In DNA, the CDR3 is TGCAGTGCCACCACCCTGGACAGACTCAATCAGCCCCAGCATTTT. The V gene is TRBV20-1, the J gene TRBJ1-5, with TRBD1 as a possible D gene (6 bases). V was clipped by 6 bases and J by 3 bases, with 18 bases between them. This CDR3 is built from 15 residues. CDR1 DFQATT and CDR2 SNEGSKA come from the germline V gene (reference sequence).

There are many counts of this clonotype. The gene calls are TRBV28 and TRBJ2-7; D may be TRBD2 (5 bases). V lost 8 bases and J lost 4, with 9 bases in between. The germline gives CDR1 MDHEN, CDR2 SYDVKM. This CDR3 contains 11 residues. The CDR3 loop is CASRRGYEQYF. The DNA of the CDR3 is TGTGCCAGCCGCCGGGGTTACGAGCAGTACTTC.

This clonotype was found a few times. The V and J genes are TRBV5-1 and TRBJ2-7, with D perhaps matching TRBD1 (5 bases). The CDR3 covers 15 residues. The V gene lost 0 bases and the J gene lost 7 bases, with 17 bases spanning the gap. Germline V CDR1 and CDR2: SGHRS, YFSETQ. For the CDR3, the DNA is TGCGCCAGCAGCTTGGCCGGCGTAGGGGCTAGAGAGCAGTACTTC. Its translation: CASSLAGVGAREQYF.

This clonotype appeared many times. This sequence joins TRBV4-3 and TRBJ1-2, with 10 positions matching TRBD1. The junction had 1 base not matched to a gene; V was cut back by 3 bases and J by 0 bases. The CDR3 is 15 residues long. Germline CDR1 is LGHNA and CDR2 is YSLEER. DNA for the CDR3: TGCGCCAGCAGCCAGGGACAGGGGACTAACTATGGCTACACCTTC. It is translated as CASSQGQGTNYGYTF.

As regards this clonotype: This may be a read error, as it is one base from a much larger clone. The V gene is TRBV12-3 or TRBV12-4, the J gene TRBJ2-7, with TRBD2 matching over 14 bases. This CDR3 is built from 18 residues. CDR3 in amino acids: CACSKGLAGALVVYEQYF. The DNA of the CDR3 is TGTGCCTGCAGTAAGGGACTAGCGGGGGCCCTCGTCGTATACGAGCAGTACTTC.

This clonotype was counted many times. The rearrangement links TRBV7-2 to TRBJ1-2; D possibly corresponds to TRBD1 (5 bases). This CDR3 has 14 amino acids. Trimming left V 1 base short and J 6 bases short, with 12 bases between. Germline CDR1 and CDR2: SGHTA and FQGNSA. CDR3 nucleotide sequence: TGTGCCAGCAGCTTAGTTCCCAGGGACGATGGCTACACCTTC. As protein: CASSLVPRDDGYTF. The whole variable domain, remainder taken from reference TRBV7-2 and TRBJ1-2, is GAGVSQSPSNKVTEKGKDVELRCDPISGHTALYWYRQSLGQGLEFLIYFQGNSAPDKSGLPSDRFSAERTGGSVSTLTIQRTQQEDSAVYLCASSLVPRDDGYTFGSGTRLTVV.

This clonotype was seen at least ten times. The chain couples TRBV18 to TRBJ1-2; D uncertain. Germline lookup yields CDR1 KGHSH and CDR2 LQKENI. V lost 6 bases and J lost 8, with 22 bases in between. This CDR3 contains 15 residues. The CDR3 bases are TGTGCCAGCTCCATAAGCCCCTCTGACACGCAAGGCTACACCTTC. This translates into CASSISPSDTQGYTF.

This clonotype was counted ten times or more. The gene calls are TRBV20-1 and TRBJ2-7, with a possible D match to TRBD2 (6 bases). The CDR3 extends over 12 amino acids. Looked up from germline, CDR1 is DFQATT and CDR2 is SNEGSKA (reference sequence). V was pared by 3 bases and J by 2 bases, with 8 bases between. The CDR3 bases are TGCAGTGCTAGGGGAGGAGCCTACGAGCAGTACTTC. Translating gives CSARGGAYEQYF.

The V gene is TRBV20-1, the J gene TRBJ2-7, with TRBD2 matching 8 bases. Germline V gene data show CDR1 as DFQATT and CDR2 as SNEGSKA (reference sequence). This CDR3 is built from 14 residues. After removal of 5 bases from V and 2 bases from J, the junction contained 8 bases not matched to a gene. CDR3 DNA: TGCAGTGCTTCCCCTAGCGGGCCCCCCTACGAGCAGTACTTC. Its protein is CSASPSGPPYEQYF.

V is TRBV20-1 and J is TRBJ2-1; D gene uncertain. This CDR3 contains 15 residues. V was trimmed by 1 base and J by 7 bases, leaving 17 bases between them. Germline CDR1 DFQATT, CDR2 SNEGSKA (reference sequence). The CDR3 region is CSARGPVPPGNEQFF. The DNA for the CDR3 is TGCAGTGCTAGAGGCCCAGTCCCCCCGGGTAATGAGCAGTTCTTC.

This clonotype was observed a handful of times. The CDR3 carries no conserved terminal phenylalanine or tryptophan, so it likely arises from a read error. The gene calls are TRBV4-2 and TRBJ2-7; D might be TRBD1 (6 bases). This CDR3 has 15 residues. CDR1 and CDR2 (germline): LGHNA, YNFKEQ. V dropped 0 bases and J dropped 3 bases, with 12 bases sitting between them. CDR3 DNA: TGTGCCAGCAGCCAAGATTCTAGCAGGGGCTACGAGCAGTACCTC. It codes for CASSQDSSRGYEQYL.

The J gene is TRBJ1-2, the V gene TRBV7-9; D unclear. V was shortened by 5 bases and J by 6 bases, with 10 bases between the two germline ends. The CDR3 length is 12 residues. CDR1 is SEHNR, CDR2 FQNEAQ, per germline (reference sequence). DNA of the CDR3: TGTGCCAGCAGCCGAACCCCAAATGGCTACACCTTC. Residues: CASSRTPNGYTF.

This clonotype was detected ten times or more. The chain uses TRBV27 and TRBJ2-7; D unresolved. V lost 4 bases to trimming and J lost 2 bases, with 15 bases between them. The germline V gene has CDR1 MNHEY and CDR2 SMNVEV (reference sequence). CDR3 length: 15 residues. The CDR3 here is CASSSQPTDAYEQYF. DNA for the CDR3: TGTGCCAGCAGTTCCCAGCCGACGGATGCCTACGAGCAGTACTTC.

This clonotype turned up a few times. The chain joins TRBV20-1 to TRBJ2-1; TRBD2 matches 12 bases. This CDR3 is built from 15 residues. The V segment lost 2 bases and the J segment 2 bases; nucleotides outside the gene matches: 1. Per germline, CDR1 DFQATT and CDR2 SNEGSKA (reference sequence). CDR3 loop: CSARLAGGPYNEQFF. CDR3 in DNA: TGCAGTGCTAGACTAGCGGGAGGGCCCTACAATGAGCAGTTCTTC.

This clonotype was seen repeatedly, ten times or more. V usage is TRBV12-3 or TRBV12-4 and J usage is TRBJ2-5; 9 bases are a match to TRBD2. Trimming at V came to 6 bases and at J to 6 bases, leaving 8 bases not matched to a gene. This CDR3 has 14 residues. The CDR3 sequence: CASSLTGLAKTQYF. In DNA form, the CDR3 reads TGTGCCAGCAGCCTCACGGGACTAGCAAAGACCCAGTACTTC.

The rearrangement links TRBV20-1 to TRBJ2-7; 9 positions match TRBD2. V lost 3 bases, J lost 3 bases, and 9 bases stayed unmatched. This CDR3 has 15 residues. Germline V gene lookup returns CDR1 DFQATT and CDR2 SNEGSKA (reference sequence). CDR3 DNA sequence: TGCAGTGCTAGGGGCTTAGCGGGAGACAGCTACGAGCAGTACTTC. Protein product: CSARGLAGDSYEQYF.

The chain combines TRBV19 with TRBJ2-3, with 8 bases that match TRBD1. V lost 5 bases, J lost 1 base, and 5 bases stayed unmatched. Germline V gene lookup returns CDR1 LNHDA and CDR2 SQIVND (reference sequence). The CDR3 loop spans 15 amino acids. CDR3 region: CASSVDRARTDTQYF. For the CDR3, the DNA is TGTGCCAGTAGTGTGGACAGGGCCCGCACAGATACGCAGTATTTT.

This clonotype occurred many times. V usage is TRBV29-1 and J usage is TRBJ2-7; TRBD2 matches at 7 bases. The ends lost 6 bases at V and 0 bases at J; junction bases unmatched: 8. Germline V gives CDR1 SQVTM, CDR2 ANQGSEA. The CDR3 contains 14 residues. CDR3 DNA: TGCAGCGTCGGGGGGTTTCTCAGCTCCTACGAGCAGTACTTC. Translated, it gives CSVGGFLSSYEQYF.

This clonotype has at least ten counts. The V call is TRBV6-5, the J call TRBJ2-3; D unresolved. The CDR3 contains 15 residues. V lost 3 bases, J lost 0 bases, and 10 bases lay in between. CDR1 is MNHEY and CDR2 is SVGAGI in the germline V gene. The CDR3 protein is CASSYFSASTDTQYF. The CDR3 DNA reads TGTGCCAGCAGTTATTTTTCGGCTAGCACAGATACGCAGTATTTT.

There are many counts of this clonotype. This rearrangement joins TRBV20-1 to TRBJ2-7, with 10 positions matching TRBD1. J lost 6 bases, V lost 1 base, and 12 bases had no gene match. The CDR3 has 16 amino acids. Per germline, CDR1 DFQATT and CDR2 SNEGSKA (reference sequence). CDR3 protein: CSARARPGTGAAEQYF. Here the CDR3 DNA reads TGCAGTGCTAGAGCCCGTCCCGGGACAGGGGCCGCCGAGCAGTACTTC.

This clonotype was recorded at least ten times. CDR3 sequence: CASSLSAANEKLFF. CDR3 bases: TGCGCCAGCAGCTTGTCGGCAGCTAATGAAAAACTGTTTTTT. The V and J genes are TRBV5-1 and TRBJ1-4, with D uncertain. V gave up 1 base and J gave up 3 bases, with 7 bases separating them. Germline lookup yields CDR1 SGHRS and CDR2 YFSETQ. CDR3 length: 14 amino acids. The variable domain in full, with the rest retrieved from reference TRBV5-1 and TRBJ1-4, is KAGVTQTPRYLIKTRGQQVTLSCSPISGHRSVSWYQQTPGQGLQFLFEYFSETQRNKGNFPGRFSGRQFSNSRSEMNVSTLELGDSALYLCASSLSAANEKLFFGSGTQLSVL.

This clonotype showed up many times. The chain uses TRBV3-1 and TRBJ2-3; possible D gene TRBD2, 6 bases. CDR3 size: 16 residues. Germline V gives CDR1 LGHDT, CDR2 YNNKEL (reference sequence). V dropped 0 bases and J dropped 0 bases, with 10 bases sitting between them. The CDR3 is CASSQEWLASTDTQYF. The CDR3 region has the DNA TGTGCCAGCAGCCAAGAGTGGCTAGCGAGCACAGATACGCAGTATTTT.

The table lists this clonotype with many counts. This chain links TRBV12-3 or TRBV12-4 with TRBJ2-1; tentative D call: TRBD1 (5 bases). This CDR3 has 12 residues. With 7 bases removed from V and 10 bases from J, the gap between germline ends came to 14 bases. CDR3 region: CASTQGTGEQFF. The CDR3, as DNA: TGTGCCAGCACCCAAGGAACAGGAGAGCAGTTCTTC.

This clonotype was counted only a few times. V usage is TRBV28 and J usage is TRBJ2-5; D gene unclear. There are 13 residues in the CDR3. CDR1 is MDHEN and CDR2 is SYDVKM in the germline V gene. The V gene lost 8 bases and the J gene lost 5 bases, with 15 bases spanning the gap. The CDR3 loop is CASGSFSAETQYF. CDR3 nucleotides: TGTGCCAGCGGATCCTTCAGTGCGGAGACCCAGTACTTC.

There are many counts of this clonotype. The V call is TRBV6-1, the J call TRBJ2-3, with D unclear. The V end lost 0 bases, the J end lost 4 bases, and 14 bases lay between the germline ends. This CDR3 is built from 16 residues. The V gene's germline CDR1 is MNHNS and CDR2 SASEGT. For the CDR3, the DNA is TGTGCCAGCAGTGAAGCAGGGCGACGACCGGCAGATACGCAGTATTTT. Translating it yields CASSEAGRRPADTQYF.

This clonotype was counted a few times. V usage is TRBV5-1 and J usage is TRBJ2-3; 11 bases agree with TRBD1. With V trimmed by 4 bases and J by 3 bases, 4 bases remained unmatched. This CDR3 is 15 amino acids long. From germline, CDR1 is SGHRS and CDR2 YFSETQ. For the CDR3, the DNA is TGCGCCAGCAGCCTAGGACAGGGGGCAACAGATACGCAGTATTTT. Protein: CASSLGQGATDTQYF.

This clonotype rates as medium-sized. The rearrangement links TRBV6-4 to TRBJ1-1; D is possibly TRBD1 (6 bases). V lost 8 bases to trimming and J lost 6 bases, with 13 bases between them. The CDR3 is 12 amino acids. The germline V gene has CDR1 MRHNA and CDR2 SNTAGT. The CDR3 loop is CASGDRTPEAFF. DNA of the CDR3: TGTGCCAGCGGAGACAGGACCCCTGAAGCTTTCTTT.

The CDR3 loop is CSVHDVGVREQYF. For the CDR3, the DNA is TGCAGTGTGCATGATGTTGGGGTAAGGGAGCAGTACTTC. The V call is TRBV20-1, the J call TRBJ2-7, with D hard to call. This CDR3 spans 13 amino acids. The V and J ends lost 7 bases and 7 bases respectively, with 20 bases between them. The V gene's germline CDR1 is DFQATT and CDR2 SNEGSKA (reference sequence).

V and J are TRBV15 and TRBJ2-5, with no clear D. CDR3 length: 16 residues. V lost 0 bases, J lost 4 bases, and 15 bases lay in between. Per germline, CDR1 LNHNV and CDR2 YYDKDF (reference sequence). The CDR3 loop is CATSRDRPGRAETQYF. For the CDR3, the DNA is TGTGCCACCAGCAGAGATAGGCCGGGTAGGGCAGAGACCCAGTACTTC.